This TCR beta chain was recovered during a study of T-cell reconstitution after alpha-beta-depleted transplantation in children. The J segment lost 0 bases and the V segment lost 6 bases, leaving 5 bases of the junction unmatched. CDR3 size: 15 residues. From germline, CDR1 is ENHRY and CDR2 SYGVKD. This clonotype occurred a few times. As it was prepared, the TCRbeta library received unique molecular identifiers. TCRdb fed the PCR reads into MiXCR, producing one record per CDR3 protein. The repertoire holds roughly 100,000 distinct CDR3 sequences, with around 7% as singletons. This specimen was PBMCs, taken before TCRalphabeta/CD19-depleted stem cell transplant. V gene TRBV10-3 combines with J gene TRBJ2-1, with TRBD2 matching 7 bases. The TCR was taken from a boy younger than 10 with acute lymphoblastic leukemia, due to receive a stem cell transplant. For the CDR3, the DNA is TGTGCCATCAGCGCCGGGACTACCTCCTACAATGAGCAGTTCTTC. Its protein is CAISAGTTSYNEQFF.